These T cell receptor beta chains were read from a single sample in a study of cytomegalovirus exposure and HLA in healthy donors. The assay was immunoSEQ multiplex PCR, and TCRdb's table has in-frame clones only and misses some. The sample's table shows roughly 150,000 clones. The specimen sequenced was PBMCs. All receptors come from a woman in her forties or fifties in good health and CMV-seronegative. CDR3s include the opening cysteine and the closing phenylalanine or tryptophan. Fields, in order: V gene, D gene, J gene, CDR3 length, CDR3 DNA, CDR3 protein. The D gene is left open where the match is weak.

V: TRBV5-1; D: NA; J: TRBJ2-2; length: 15; DNA: TGCGCCAGCAGCTTGGCTCCAGGGAACACCGGGGAGCTGTTTTTT; CDR3: CASSLAPGNTGELFF
V: TRBV7-2; D: NA; J: TRBJ2-3; length: 15; DNA: TGTGCCAGCAGCTTCAGGGTGGATCGGACAGATACGCAGTATTTT; CDR3: CASSFRVDRTDTQYF
V: TRBV11-2; D: TRBD2; J: TRBJ2-3; length: 14; DNA: TGTGCCAGCAGGAGACTAGCGGGTACAGATACGCAGTATTTT; CDR3: CASRRLAGTDTQYF
V: TRBV6-1; D: NA; J: TRBJ1-6; length: 15; DNA: TGTGCCAGCAGTGAGCCGGGGAAGGTGGGATCACCCCTCCACTTT; CDR3: CASSEPGKVGSPLHF
V: TRBV2; D: NA; J: TRBJ2-7; length: 14; DNA: TGTGCCAGCAGTACCCTACAGGGACCCTACGAGCAGTACTTC; CDR3: CASSTLQGPYEQYF
V: TRBV5-1; D: TRBD1; J: TRBJ2-7; length: 15; DNA: TGCGCCAGCAGCATCCGGGACAGCACTACCTACGAGCAGTACTTC; CDR3: CASSIRDSTTYEQYF
V: TRBV19; D: NA; J: TRBJ1-5; length: 16; DNA: TGTGCCAGTAGTATGAACGTGGTTGGCCAGAATCAGCCCCAGCATTTT; CDR3: CASSMNVVGQNQPQHF
V: TRBV25-1; D: TRBD1; J: TRBJ1-2; length: 16; DNA: TGTGCCAGCGCTCCGGAAGCACGGACAGGGGTTCATGGCTACACCTTC; CDR3: CASAPEARTGVHGYTF
V: TRBV2; D: NA; J: TRBJ2-7; length: 13; DNA: TGTGCCAGCAGTGAAAACCCAGACTACGAGCAGTACTTC; CDR3: CASSENPDYEQYF
V: TRBV18; D: NA; J: TRBJ1-5; length: 15; DNA: TGTGCCAGCTCACCGCGGACAGAGAGCAATCAGCCCCAGCATTTT; CDR3: CASSPRTESNQPQHF
V: TRBV4-3; D: NA; J: TRBJ1-2; length: 15; DNA: TGCGCCAGCAGCCAAAAAGGCGGCTTTGACTATGGCTACACCTTC; CDR3: CASSQKGGFDYGYTF
V: TRBV9; D: NA; J: TRBJ2-1; length: 13; DNA: TGTGCCAGCAGCGTAGTTAACGAGTTAGAGCAGTTCTTC; CDR3: CASSVVNELEQFF
V: TRBV6-5; D: NA; J: TRBJ1-2; length: 13; DNA: TGTGCCAGCAGCCAGCAGGGGAACTATGGCTACACCTTC; CDR3: CASSQQGNYGYTF
V: TRBV5-4; D: NA; J: TRBJ1-2; length: 14; DNA: TGTGCCAGCAGCTTGCCCCCAGGGGCTAGTGGCTACACCTTC; CDR3: CASSLPPGASGYTF
V: TRBV14; D: NA; J: TRBJ1-2; length: 12; DNA: TGTGCCAGCAGCCGGAGGGGCTATGGCTACACCTTC; CDR3: CASSRRGYGYTF
V: TRBV7-3; D: TRBD2; J: TRBJ2-6; length: 16; DNA: TGTGCCAGCAGCCCACTAGCGGGGGGGCCCGTCCACGTCCTGACTTTC; CDR3: CASSPLAGGPVHVLTF
V: TRBV14; D: TRBD1; J: TRBJ2-6; length: 18; DNA: TGTGCCAGCAGCCAAACTAGGGGGACAGTATCTGGGGCCAACGTCCTGACTTTC; CDR3: CASSQTRGTVSGANVLTF
V: TRBV7-6; D: NA; J: TRBJ2-7; length: 13; DNA: TGTGCCAGCAGCTTAGGAGCCAACTACGAGCAGTACTTC; CDR3: CASSLGANYEQYF
V: TRBV13; D: NA; J: TRBJ2-7; length: 13; DNA: TGTGCCAGCAGCCTAACAGGGATTGGCGAGCAGTACTTC; CDR3: CASSLTGIGEQYF
V: TRBV7-9; D: NA; J: TRBJ2-5; length: 14; DNA: TGTGCCAGCAGCTCCACGGCCGGAGGGGAGACCCAGTACTTC; CDR3: CASSSTAGGETQYF
V: TRBV5-5; D: TRBD1; J: TRBJ2-7; length: 12; DNA: TGTGCCAGCAGCTTCACAGGGGAGGAGCAGTACTTC; CDR3: CASSFTGEEQYF
V: TRBV7-3; D: TRBD1; J: TRBJ2-7; length: 14; DNA: TGTGCCAGCAGCCTCGGGACAGGGCCTAGCGAGCAGTACTTC; CDR3: CASSLGTGPSEQYF
V: TRBV28; D: NA; J: TRBJ2-1; length: 15; DNA: TGTGCCAGCAGTGAACCGGGACTCCGAAACAATGAGCAGTTCTTC; CDR3: CASSEPGLRNNEQFF
V: TRBV6-1; D: NA; J: TRBJ1-3; length: 14; DNA: TGTGCCAGCAGTGTATCCGGGGACTTAAACACCATATATTTT; CDR3: CASSVSGDLNTIYF
V: TRBV19; D: NA; J: TRBJ1-1; length: 13; DNA: TGTGCCAGTAGCGGACATTTGAACACTGAAGCTTTCTTT; CDR3: CASSGHLNTEAFF
V: TRBV28; D: TRBD1; J: TRBJ2-6; length: 15; DNA: TGTGCCAGCAGCCGTACAGGGGCCGGGGCCAACGTCCTGACTTTC; CDR3: CASSRTGAGANVLTF
V: TRBV28; D: NA; J: TRBJ2-2; length: 14; DNA: TGTGCCAGCAGTTCTAGTGTAAACACCGGGGAGCTGTTTTTT; CDR3: CASSSSVNTGELFF
V: TRBV5-1; D: NA; J: TRBJ2-5; length: 13; DNA: TGCGCCAGCAGCTTGGCGGTTCAAGAGACCCAGTACTTC; CDR3: CASSLAVQETQYF
V: TRBV7-3; D: TRBD2; J: TRBJ2-3; length: 19; DNA: TGTGCCAGCAGTCCTACGACTAGCGGGAGATCCCCTAGCACAGATACGCAGTATTTT; CDR3: CASSPTTSGRSPSTDTQYF
V: TRBV29-1; D: TRBD1; J: TRBJ2-3; length: 14; DNA: TGCAGCGTCGGACCGGGACAGGGCGCAGATACGCAGTATTTT; CDR3: CSVGPGQGADTQYF
V: TRBV13; D: TRBD2; J: TRBJ2-2; length: 15; DNA: TGTGCCAGCAGCTCCCTTAGCGGGAGTGCCGGGGAGCTGTTTTTT; CDR3: CASSSLSGSAGELFF
V: TRBV20-1; D: NA; J: TRBJ2-1; length: 10; DNA: TGCAGTGCTAGCTCCAATGAGCAGTTCTTC; CDR3: CSASSNEQFF
V: TRBV13; D: TRBD1; J: TRBJ2-7; length: 18; DNA: TGTGCCAGCAGCTTATTCTGGACCCCGACAGGGAAGGAAAACGAGCAGTACTTC; CDR3: CASSLFWTPTGKENEQYF
V: TRBV9; D: TRBD2; J: TRBJ2-5; length: 16; DNA: TGTGCCAGCAGCGTCGGGATAGCGGGTGCAAAAGAGACCCAGTACTTC; CDR3: CASSVGIAGAKETQYF
V: TRBV14; D: NA; J: TRBJ1-2; length: 15; DNA: TGTGCCAGCAGCCAAGATCTGGGGCAGGTCTATGGCTACACCTTC; CDR3: CASSQDLGQVYGYTF
V: TRBV18; D: TRBD1; J: TRBJ1-2; length: 17; DNA: TGTGCCAGCTCACCACGGTTAGGGGGCGAGGGGGACTATGGCTACACCTTC; CDR3: CASSPRLGGEGDYGYTF
V: TRBV30; D: NA; J: TRBJ2-7; length: 13; DNA: TGTGCCTGGGGACCGGACAGCTCCTACGAGCAGTACTTC; CDR3: CAWGPDSSYEQYF
V: TRBV9; D: NA; J: TRBJ1-6; length: 20; DNA: TGTGCCAGCAGCGCGGGGGTGACAGCCCCATCAGGCCCGATGAGTTCACCCCTCCACTTT; CDR3: CASSAGVTAPSGPMSSPLHF
V: TRBV5-4; D: NA; J: TRBJ2-7; length: 14; DNA: TGTGCCAGCAACCCGAGCGGGCGGACCTACGAGCAGTACTTC; CDR3: CASNPSGRTYEQYF
V: TRBV19; D: TRBD2; J: TRBJ2-3; length: 15; DNA: TGTGCCAGTAGTAGCCCAGCGGGAGGGCCAGATACGCAGTATTTT; CDR3: CASSSPAGGPDTQYF
V: TRBV28; D: TRBD1; J: TRBJ2-5; length: 16; DNA: TGTGCCAGCAGTTTTTGGACAGGGGGCGGGCAAGAGACCCAGTACTTC; CDR3: CASSFWTGGGQETQYF
V: TRBV30; D: TRBD1; J: TRBJ2-2; length: 14; DNA: TGTGCCTGGAGGACAGGGGTCGGCACCGGGGAGCTGTTTTTT; CDR3: CAWRTGVGTGELFF
V: TRBV4-3; D: TRBD1; J: TRBJ1-2; length: 16; DNA: TGCGCCAGCAGCCAAGATCCGACAGGGGGCCGTAAAGGCTACACCTTC; CDR3: CASSQDPTGGRKGYTF
V: TRBV7-9; D: TRBD1; J: TRBJ1-6; length: 15; DNA: TGTGCCAGCAGCAATTTCGGGACAGGGAATTCACCCCTCCACTTT; CDR3: CASSNFGTGNSPLHF
V: TRBV30; D: NA; J: TRBJ1-2; length: 14; DNA: TGTGCCTCGTGGCTCCCGGCAGGGGTCTATGGCTACACCTTC; CDR3: CASWLPAGVYGYTF
V: TRBV11-1; D: NA; J: TRBJ2-3; length: 14; DNA: TGTGCCAGCAGCTTAACGACTGGCACAGATACGCAGTATTTT; CDR3: CASSLTTGTDTQYF
V: TRBV12-5; D: NA; J: TRBJ2-5; length: 13; DNA: TGTGCTAGTGGCCCCGGACTGGAGGAGACCCAGTACTTC; CDR3: CASGPGLEETQYF
V: TRBV4-2; D: TRBD1; J: TRBJ2-7; length: 15; DNA: TGTGCCAGCAGTCATCACCAACAGGGGGCCTACGAGCAGTACTTC; CDR3: CASSHHQQGAYEQYF
V: TRBV7-2; D: NA; J: TRBJ1-4; length: 15; DNA: TGTGCCAGCAGCTTAGAAGCCAGGGGAAGTGAAAAACTGTTTTTT; CDR3: CASSLEARGSEKLFF
V: TRBV5-6; D: NA; J: TRBJ1-1; length: 15; DNA: TGTGCCAGCAGCTTTGGCCGACAGGTGTACACTGAAGCTTTCTTT; CDR3: CASSFGRQVYTEAFF
V: TRBV4-3; D: NA; J: TRBJ1-1; length: 13; DNA: TGCGCCAGCAGCCAAGATTCCCTCGCTGAAGCTTTCTTT; CDR3: CASSQDSLAEAFF
V: TRBV1; D: NA; J: TRBJ2-7; length: 20; DNA: TGCACCAGCAGCCAGATGGCCCCCGGGACTAGCGGGGGGATAACCTACGAGCAGTACTTC; CDR3: CTSSQMAPGTSGGITYEQYF